The 23 T cell receptor beta chains below were found in one sample sequenced in a study of blood T cell repertoires in COVID-19. The assay was immunoSEQ multiplex PCR, and TCRdb's table has in-frame clones only and misses some. Among around 16,000 clones, around 80% were seen once, and the ten largest hold 16%. Sequencing input: peripheral blood. Receptors originate from a human donor in a cohort sampled during active COVID-19.

V gene TRBV7-6 combines with J gene TRBJ2-7; D is possibly TRBD2 (6 bases). The CDR3 is 15 amino acids. Per the germline V gene, CDR1 is SGHVS and CDR2 is FNYEAQ. V was clipped by 4 bases and J by 1 base, with 14 bases between them. In DNA, the CDR3 is TGTGCCAGCAGCTCCTTCGGTAGCGGATCCTACGAGCAGTACTTC. This translates into CASSSFGSGSYEQYF. Full variable domain (remainder filled in from reference TRBV7-6 and TRBJ2-7): GAGVSQSPRYKVTKRGQDVALRCDPISGHVSLYWYRQALGQGPEFLTYFNYEAQQDKSGLPNDRFSAERPEGSISTLTIQRTEQRDSAMYRCASSSFGSGSYEQYFGPGTRLTVT.

The chain links TRBV7-9 to TRBJ1-5; D is ambiguous. The CDR3 length is 15 residues. Germline-derived CDR1 and CDR2 are SEHNR and FQNEAQ (reference sequence). Trimming pared 4 bases from V and 0 bases from J, leaving 10 bases between. CDR3 coding DNA: TGTGCCAGCAGCTCGCAGACTTATAGCAATCAGCCCCAGCATTTT. Translated: CASSSQTYSNQPQHF.

The chain joins TRBV7-6 to TRBJ2-2; 8 nucleotides agree with TRBD1. Losses at the gene ends were 6 bases for V and 1 base for J; bases not matched to a gene: 4. The CDR3 loop spans 15 amino acids. CDR1 and CDR2 from the germline V gene are SGHVS and FNYEAQ. Written as DNA, the CDR3 is TGTGCCAGCAGAACCGGGACAGGGAACACCGGGGAGCTGTTTTTT. Protein sequence: CASRTGTGNTGELFF.

This clone was counted once. The chain couples TRBV6-5 to TRBJ2-5, with D tentatively TRBD1 (5 bases). The germline gives CDR1 MNHEY, CDR2 SVGAGI. This CDR3 region has 15 residues. V was trimmed by 4 bases and J by 1 base, leaving 13 bases between them. CDR3 coding DNA: TGTGCCAGCAGTTCGAGAGACAGAAGCCAAGAGACCCAGTACTTC. Amino acid sequence: CASSSRDRSQETQYF.

This clone was seen more than once but under ten times. The chain carries TRBV5-4 and TRBJ1-2; D not resolved. V was shortened by 4 bases and J by 3 bases, with 13 bases between the two germline ends. This CDR3 is 14 amino acids long. Per the germline V gene, CDR1 is SGHNT and CDR2 is YYREEE (reference sequence). CDR3 coding DNA: TGTGCCAGCAGCCCGTCCACACGGGACTATGGCTACACCTTC. Its protein product is CASSPSTRDYGYTF.

The CDR3 DNA follows: TGTGCCAGCAGCTTAGGCCAGGGGGCGCCTGCCGGGGAGCTGTTTTTT. Encoded protein: CASSLGQGAPAGELFF. The gene calls are TRBV7-9 and TRBJ2-2; TRBD1 aligns across 8 bases. The CDR3 consists of 16 residues. CDR1 and CDR2 (germline): SEHNR, FQNEAQ (reference sequence). The V and J ends lost 1 base and 6 bases, in that order; junction bases with no gene match: 7.

The rearrangement links TRBV19 to TRBJ2-3; 9 bases fit TRBD2. The CDR3 runs to 15 residues. The germline CDR1 and CDR2 sequences are LNHDA and SQIVND (reference sequence). V lost 3 bases to trimming and J lost 4 bases; unmatched junction nucleotides: 5. CDR3 protein: CASSIQRGAPDTQYF. Here the CDR3 DNA reads TGTGCCAGTAGTATCCAGCGGGGGGCCCCAGATACGCAGTATTTT.

The V call is TRBV3-1 (or the pseudogene TRBV3-2), the J call TRBJ1-1; 10 bases fit TRBD1. The J segment lost 6 bases and the V segment lost 1 base, leaving 2 bases of the junction unmatched. The CDR3 contains 14 residues. Germline CDR1 and CDR2: LGHDT and YNNKEL (reference sequence). CDR3 sequence reads: CASSQGDRGPEAFF. Here the CDR3 DNA reads TGTGCCAGCAGCCAAGGGGACAGGGGTCCTGAAGCTTTCTTT.

The V gene is TRBV3-1 (or the pseudogene TRBV3-2), the J gene TRBJ2-1; tentative D call: TRBD2 (6 bases). The CDR3 is 19 residues long. In germline, CDR1 is LGHDT, CDR2 YNNKEL (reference sequence). Between the trimmed V and J ends, which lost 0 bases and 4 bases, there was a span of 22 bases. CDR3 sequence (DNA): TGTGCCAGCAGCCAAGATCCCCCGATTTCGAGGGAGGAATACAATGAGCAGTTCTTC. It translates to CASSQDPPISREEYNEQFF.

This clone was seen a single time. The J gene is TRBJ2-3, the V gene TRBV2, with 11 bases fitting TRBD2. The CDR3 loop spans 15 amino acids. The V gene end was trimmed by 7 bases and the J gene end by 3 bases; junction bases not matched to a gene: 6. Germline V CDR1 and CDR2: SNHLY, FYNNEI. As DNA, the CDR3 is TGTGCCAGCAAAGTACTAGCGGGAGTTACAGATACGCAGTATTTT. Its translation is CASKVLAGVTDTQYF. Looking up the rest from reference TRBV2 and TRBJ2-3 gives the full variable domain: EPEVTQTPSHQVTQMGQEVILRCVPISNHLYFYWYRQILGQKVEFLVSFYNNEISEKSEIFDDQFSVERPDGSNFTLKIRSTKLEDSAMYFCASKVLAGVTDTQYFGPGTRLTVL.

V gene TRBV19 combines with J gene TRBJ2-5, with D maybe TRBD1 (5 bases). Trimming left V 3 bases short and J 4 bases short, with 12 bases between. Germline assignment: CDR1 LNHDA and CDR2 SQIVND (reference sequence). The CDR3 is made up of 14 amino acids. The CDR3 region is CASSINGQGETQYF. The CDR3 DNA reads TGTGCCAGTAGTATTAACGGACAAGGAGAGACCCAGTACTTC.

The chain uses TRBV27 and TRBJ1-6; TRBD1 is a possible D gene (5 bases). This CDR3 is built from 15 residues. Trimming left V 4 bases short and J 2 bases short, with 9 bases between. Germline assignment: CDR1 MNHEY and CDR2 SMNVEV (reference sequence). The CDR3 here is CASSSGGTYNSPLHF. The CDR3 region has the DNA TGTGCCAGCAGTTCCGGGGGGACCTATAATTCACCCCTCCACTTT.

This clone was seen only once. The rearrangement uses TRBV7-9 and TRBJ2-3, with TRBD1 as a possible D gene (6 bases). This CDR3 has 14 amino acids. Trimming removed 5 bases from V and 1 base from J, with 10 bases in between. Germline V CDR1 and CDR2: SEHNR, FQNEAQ (reference sequence). CDR3 protein: CASSDRSRTDTQYF. DNA of the CDR3: TGTGCCAGCAGCGACAGGAGCCGCACAGATACGCAGTATTTT.

In this sample, this clone turned up once. The gene calls are TRBV10-3 and TRBJ1-1; no reliable D call. CDR1 is ENHRY, CDR2 SYGVKD, per germline. CDR3 length: 14 residues. V gave up 6 bases and J gave up 1 base, with 12 bases separating them. The CDR3 loop reads CAIRNFDTNTEAFF. CDR3 coding DNA: TGTGCCATCAGGAATTTCGACACGAACACTGAAGCTTTCTTT.

J is TRBJ2-3 and V is TRBV7-3; 7 bases are a match to TRBD2. CDR1 is SGHTA and CDR2 is FQGTGA in the germline V gene. This CDR3 is built from 14 residues. V trimming: 6 bases; J trimming: 10 bases; junction bases outside the gene matches: 13. CDR3 amino acids: CASSPSGERPAQYF. CDR3 nucleotide sequence: TGTGCCAGCAGTCCGAGCGGGGAGAGACCAGCGCAGTATTTT.

The chain joins TRBV25-1 to TRBJ1-4; D possibly corresponds to TRBD1 (6 bases). This CDR3 region has 15 residues. V was pared by 1 base and J by 8 bases, with 14 bases between. Looked up from germline, CDR1 is MGHDK and CDR2 is SYGVNS. The chain's CDR3 is CASSEFSARGEKLFF. For the CDR3, the DNA is TGTGCCAGCAGTGAATTCAGTGCCAGGGGCGAAAAACTGTTTTTT.

V is TRBV9 and J is TRBJ2-7; possible D gene TRBD1, 9 bases. The CDR3 length is 16 residues. Germline V gene lookup returns CDR1 SGDLS and CDR2 YYNGEE. V was cut by 4 bases and J by 5 bases, with 22 bases left in between. As DNA, the CDR3 is TGTGCCAGCAGCCGGGAGGGAGGGACAGGGAGCCACGAGCAGTACTTC. Translation gives CASSREGGTGSHEQYF.

The chain combines TRBV27 with TRBJ2-7; D uncertain. The CDR3 loop spans 16 amino acids. Germline assignment: CDR1 MNHEY and CDR2 SMNVEV (reference sequence). Trimming cost V 5 bases and J 2 bases, with 19 bases left between them. The CDR3 sequence: CASSMSIASLTYEQYF. The DNA for the CDR3 is TGTGCCAGCAGTATGTCTATAGCATCACTAACCTACGAGCAGTACTTC.

This clone was counted once. The V gene is TRBV6-5, the J gene TRBJ2-7, with TRBD1 identical over 9 bases. The ends lost 5 bases at V and 3 bases at J; junction bases unmatched: 5. The germline CDR1 and CDR2 sequences are MNHEY and SVGAGI. The CDR3 has 14 amino acids. In DNA form, the CDR3 reads TGTGCCAGCAGTAGTTCGGACAGGGGCTACGAGCAGTACTTC. Its protein is CASSSSDRGYEQYF.

V and J are TRBV7-6 and TRBJ2-7, with 8 bases aligning to TRBD1. Germline values: CDR1 SGHVS, CDR2 FNYEAQ. CDR3 length: 16 amino acids. Trimming took 4 bases from V and 7 from J; bases not matched to a gene: 15. CDR3 residues: CASSSSPDRVNDEQYF. The CDR3 DNA sequence: TGTGCCAGCAGCTCTTCGCCGGACAGGGTAAACGATGAGCAGTACTTC.

The chain joins TRBV19 to TRBJ2-1; TRBD2 matches at 16 bases. From germline, CDR1 is LNHDA and CDR2 SQIVND (reference sequence). The CDR3 sequence is 18 residues long. J was trimmed by 9 bases and V by 0 bases; bases with no gene match: 8. The CDR3 nucleotides read TGTGCCAGTAGTATAGAGGCCGGGACTAGCGGGAGGGCGAGTGAGCAGTTCTTC. Amino acids: CASSIEAGTSGRASEQFF.

The gene calls are TRBV28 and TRBJ2-1; the match to TRBD1 covers 8 bases. Germline V gene lookup returns CDR1 MDHEN and CDR2 SYDVKM. The CDR3 extends over 17 amino acids. V lost 5 bases and J lost 2; bases outside the gene matches: 11. CDR3 loop: CASSQLTQDRAYNEQFF. The CDR3 DNA reads as TGTGCCAGCAGTCAACTTACCCAGGACAGGGCCTACAATGAGCAGTTCTTC. The full variable domain, completed using reference TRBV28 and TRBJ2-1, is DVKVTQSSRYLVKRTGEKVFLECVQDMDHENMFWYRQDPGLGLRLIYFSYDVKMKEKGDIPEGYSVSREKKERFSLILESASTNQTSMYLCASSQLTQDRAYNEQFFGPGTRLTVL.

V is TRBV10-3 and J is TRBJ1-6, with D possibly TRBD1 on 6 matching bases. The CDR3 sequence is 14 residues long. Per the germline V gene, CDR1 is ENHRY and CDR2 is SYGVKD. The V gene lost 6 bases and the J gene lost 7 bases, with 13 bases spanning the gap. CDR3 nucleotides: TGTGCCATCAGGGCCGGGACACCGAATTCACCCCTCCACTTT. As protein: CAIRAGTPNSPLHF.